Below are 9 T cell receptor beta chains sequenced from a single sample in a study of early T cells in non-severe SARS-CoV-2 infection. Using its own MiXCR run on the 5' RACE reads, TCRdb lists one record per CDR3 protein. The top ten clones hold 6% to 7% of a sample with around 39,000 distinct CDR3 sequences, 5% to 5.5% of them seen once. The sample was whole blood, taken at baseline. The receptors were gathered from an adult who was a healthcare worker with PCR-confirmed SARS-CoV-2 infection or an uninfected control (not recorded which).

In its sample, this clonotype was seen a few times. The chain has TRBV7-3 and TRBJ1-6, with D perhaps matching TRBD1 (5 bases). Germline V gene data show CDR1 as SGHTA and CDR2 as FQGTGA. Trimming removed 4 bases from V and 6 bases from J, with 13 bases in between. This CDR3 is 15 amino acids long. The CDR3 sequence: CASSSTGDSNSPLHF. For the CDR3, the DNA is TGTGCCAGCAGCTCGACGGGTGACAGTAATTCACCCCTCCACTTT.

This clonotype was recorded many times. This sequence joins TRBV11-2 and TRBJ1-4; 10 bases match TRBD1. Germline V gene sequence: CDR1 SGHAT, CDR2 FQNNGV. The CDR3 consists of 16 residues. V was pared by 3 bases and J by 8 bases, with 9 bases of the junction left unmatched. The CDR3 DNA is TGTGCCAGCAGCTTGAGGGGACAGGGGAGCGGAGAAAAACTGTTTTTT. Translating gives CASSLRGQGSGEKLFF.

V and J are TRBV11-2 and TRBJ2-3, with D perhaps TRBD2 (5 bases). CDR1 SGHAT and CDR2 FQNNGV come from the germline V gene. The CDR3 totals 17 residues. Trimming stripped 2 bases from V and 6 bases from J, with 21 bases between. This CDR3 is CASSLSLGDSGRDTQYF. CDR3 DNA sequence: TGTGCCAGCAGCTTATCTCTCGGGGATTCTGGTCGCGATACGCAGTATTTT. The full variable domain, rest sourced from reference TRBV11-2 and TRBJ2-3, is EAGVAQSPRYKIIEKRQSVAFWCNPISGHATLYWYQQILGQGPKLLIQFQNNGVVDDSQLPKDRFSAERLKGVDSTLKIQPAKLEDSAVYLCASSLSLGDSGRDTQYFGPGTRLTVL.

This clonotype has a count of ten or more. This chain links TRBV11-2 with TRBJ1-4; tentatively, D is TRBD1 (6 bases). Germline lookup yields CDR1 SGHAT and CDR2 FQNNGV. V gave up 5 bases and J gave up 7 bases, with 14 bases separating them. The CDR3 spans 14 residues. For the CDR3, the DNA is TGTGCCAGCAGCCTGGGGGGCCTAGCTGAAAAACTGTTTTTT. Encoded protein: CASSLGGLAEKLFF.

In its sample, this clonotype was seen many times. This chain links TRBV12-5 with TRBJ1-5; D not resolved. Germline V lookup: CDR1 LGHNT, CDR2 FRNRAP. V was shortened by 1 base and J by 4 bases, with 11 bases between the two germline ends. This CDR3 comprises 15 residues. This CDR3 reads CASGLELGRNQPQHF. DNA of the CDR3: TGTGCTAGTGGTTTGGAGCTCGGCAGAAATCAGCCCCAGCATTTT.

This clonotype was picked up a small number of times. The CDR3 sequence: CSVLDRGSGNTIYF. The CDR3, as DNA: TGCAGCGTTTTGGACAGGGGCTCAGGAAACACCATATATTTT. This rearrangement joins TRBV29-1 to TRBJ1-3; the match to TRBD1 covers 9 bases. Germline V CDR1 and CDR2: SQVTM, ANQGSEA. Germline trimming cut 5 bases from V and 4 bases from J; bases unmatched to any gene: 6. The CDR3 contains 14 residues.

This clonotype has ten or more counts. V gene TRBV27 combines with J gene TRBJ2-1; D uncertain. CDR1 and CDR2 (germline): MNHEY, SMNVEV (reference sequence). Deletions cut 7 bases from V and 5 bases from J, with 9 bases between. The CDR3 sequence is 12 residues long. The CDR3 DNA sequence: TGTGCCAGCAAAGAGGTAAACAATGAGCAGTTCTTC. Translation: CASKEVNNEQFF.

This clonotype occurred many times. V gene TRBV5-6 combines with J gene TRBJ2-1, with D tentatively TRBD1 (6 bases). CDR1 SGHDT and CDR2 YYEEEE come from the germline V gene. The V end was cut by 2 bases, the J end by 6 bases, with 18 bases between. CDR3 length: 16 residues. The CDR3 protein is CASSFRRNQGLNEQFF. The CDR3 DNA reads TGTGCCAGCAGCTTTCGTCGGAACCAGGGGCTCAATGAGCAGTTCTTC.

This clonotype showed up many times. The chain recombines TRBV7-9 with TRBJ2-7; possibly TRBD1 for D (6 bases). This CDR3 has 15 residues. Trimming removed 5 bases from V and 7 bases from J, with 21 bases in between. From germline, CDR1 is SEHNR and CDR2 FQNEAQ (reference sequence). The CDR3 DNA sequence: TGTGCCAGCAGCCACGGACAGACGTTCCTTGGGGAGCAGTACTTC. Protein product: CASSHGQTFLGEQYF.